The rows below give T cell receptor beta chains drawn from one sample of a study of blood T cell repertoires in COVID-19. TCRdb's table, derived via immunoSEQ multiplex PCR, lists solely in-frame clones and lacks some. Of around 180,000 clones in the sample, roughly nine tenths were seen once. The sample comprised PBMCs or T cells enriched from blood (not recorded which). The source of these receptors is a woman aged 40-49 years with acute COVID-19. The CDR3 runs from the conserved cysteine through the conserved F or W. Clone size is stated in some rows and not others, as once, few, many or a class when expanded.

.	TRBV30	TRBJ1-6	CAWARAVEGSSPLHF
.	TRBV5-1	TRBJ1-5	CASSPRGGGNQPQHF
.	TRBV5-1	TRBJ1-3	CASSFEGDGNTIYF
.	TRBV6-5	TRBJ1-4	CASRPTGGNEKLFF
.	TRBV27	TRBJ2-3	CASSGTGVYTQYF
few	TRBV6-5	TRBJ2-3	CASSRTGTSTDTQYF
.	TRBV28	TRBJ2-5	CASRSWTGGGPQETQYF
.	TRBV7-2	TRBJ2-7	CASSFTASGASYEQYF
.	TRBV19	TRBJ1-5	CASSVNTGGWDNQPQHF
.	TRBV19	TRBJ2-7	CATTRDRGSYEQYF
.	TRBV30	TRBJ2-2	CAWRGQDTGELFF
.	TRBV7-2	TRBJ2-1	CASSRGTSGYNEQFF
.	TRBV4-1	TRBJ2-5	CASSHWTRKGWEETQYF
.	TRBV4-1	TRBJ2-4	CASSQDREDLAKNIQYF
.	TRBV5-4	TRBJ2-2	CASSAGTSPGELFF
.	TRBV29-1	TRBJ2-7	CSAGGAGEQYF
.	TRBV10-1	TRBJ2-1	CASKQSPSYNEQFF
.	TRBV7-9	TRBJ1-5	CASSFEGQPQHF
.	TRBV9	TRBJ2-2	CASSVGQGNTGELFF
.	TRBV28	TRBJ1-5	CASSFPGDQPQHF
.	TRBV4-2	TRBJ2-3	CASSQVGYSNTDTQYF
.	TRBV28	TRBJ2-5	CASRPGLAKETQYF
.	TRBV10-2	TRBJ2-6	CASSESVVFTSSGANVLTF
.	TRBV27	TRBJ1-2	CASSSYREANYGYTF
.	TRBV6-2/TRBV6-3	TRBJ2-7	CASSYSGSSYEQYF
few	TRBV25-1	TRBJ1-1	CASRTGGTALGAFF
.	TRBV4-1	TRBJ2-7	CASSHITNYEQYF
.	TRBV5-6	TRBJ1-2	CASSLGRGSYGYTF
.	TRBV3-1/TRBV3-2	TRBJ2-5	CASSQDPRGQETQYF
.	TRBV2	TRBJ1-6	CASTGANSPLHF
once	TRBV19	TRBJ2-5	CASSILAGREETQYF
.	TRBV24-1	TRBJ2-2	CATSDYTGGSGELFF
once	TRBV7-2	TRBJ2-7	CASSLRLAGPVAEQYF
.	TRBV28	TRBJ2-5	CASSFQDQETQYF
few	TRBV5-8	TRBJ1-2	CASSQQGRFGYTF
.	TRBV27	TRBJ2-5	CASSLSGTREETQYF
.	TRBV20-1	TRBJ1-4	CSASPGRTNEKLFF